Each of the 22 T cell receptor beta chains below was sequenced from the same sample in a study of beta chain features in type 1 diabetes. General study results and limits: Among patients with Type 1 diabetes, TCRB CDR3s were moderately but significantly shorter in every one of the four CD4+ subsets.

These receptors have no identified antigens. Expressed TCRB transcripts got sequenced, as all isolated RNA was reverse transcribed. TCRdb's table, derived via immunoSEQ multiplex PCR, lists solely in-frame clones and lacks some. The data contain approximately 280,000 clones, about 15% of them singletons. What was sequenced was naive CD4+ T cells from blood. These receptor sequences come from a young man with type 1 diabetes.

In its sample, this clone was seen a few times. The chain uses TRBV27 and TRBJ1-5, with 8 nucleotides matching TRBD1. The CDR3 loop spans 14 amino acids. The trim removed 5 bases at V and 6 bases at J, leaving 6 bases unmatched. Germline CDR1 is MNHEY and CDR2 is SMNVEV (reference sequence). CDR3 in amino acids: CASSVRQGTQPQHF. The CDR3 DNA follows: TGTGCCAGCAGTGTGAGACAGGGGACTCAGCCCCAGCATTTT.

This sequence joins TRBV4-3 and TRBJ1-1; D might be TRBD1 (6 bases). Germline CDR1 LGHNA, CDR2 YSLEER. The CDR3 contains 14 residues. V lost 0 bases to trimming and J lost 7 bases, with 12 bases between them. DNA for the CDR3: TGCGCCAGCAGCCAAGACCCGGGGGGGCGTGAAGCTTTCTTT. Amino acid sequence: CASSQDPGGREAFF.

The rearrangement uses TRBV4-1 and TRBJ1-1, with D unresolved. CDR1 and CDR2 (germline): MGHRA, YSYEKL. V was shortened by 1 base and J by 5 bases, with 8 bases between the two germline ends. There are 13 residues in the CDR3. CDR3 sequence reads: CASSQAIVTEAFF. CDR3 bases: TGCGCCAGCAGCCAAGCCATAGTTACTGAAGCTTTCTTT.

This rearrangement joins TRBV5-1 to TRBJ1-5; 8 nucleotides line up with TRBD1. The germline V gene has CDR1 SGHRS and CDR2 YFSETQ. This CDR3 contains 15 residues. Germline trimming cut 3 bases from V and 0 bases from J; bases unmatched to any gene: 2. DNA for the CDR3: TGCGCCAGCAGCTCCGGACAGGGTAGCAATCAGCCCCAGCATTTT. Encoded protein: CASSSGQGSNQPQHF.

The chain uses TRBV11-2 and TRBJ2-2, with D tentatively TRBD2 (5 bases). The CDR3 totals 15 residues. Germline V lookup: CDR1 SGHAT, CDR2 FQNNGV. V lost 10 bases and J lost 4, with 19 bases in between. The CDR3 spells CATALASRTTGELFF. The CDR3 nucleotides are TGTGCCACCGCGCTTGCTAGCCGAACCACCGGGGAGCTGTTTTTT.

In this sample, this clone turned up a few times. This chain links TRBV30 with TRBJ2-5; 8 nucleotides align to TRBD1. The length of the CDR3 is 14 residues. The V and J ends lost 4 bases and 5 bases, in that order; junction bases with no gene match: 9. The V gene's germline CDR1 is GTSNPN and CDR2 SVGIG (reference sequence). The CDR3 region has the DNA TGTGCCTGGACTAACGGACAGGGCAGGGAGACCCAGTACTTC. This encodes CAWTNGQGRETQYF.

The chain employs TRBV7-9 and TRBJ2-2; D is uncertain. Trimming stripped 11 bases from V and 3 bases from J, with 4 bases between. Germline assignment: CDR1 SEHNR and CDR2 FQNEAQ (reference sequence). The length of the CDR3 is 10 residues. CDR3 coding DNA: TGTGCCGGGCACACCGGGGAGCTGTTTTTT. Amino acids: CAGHTGELFF.

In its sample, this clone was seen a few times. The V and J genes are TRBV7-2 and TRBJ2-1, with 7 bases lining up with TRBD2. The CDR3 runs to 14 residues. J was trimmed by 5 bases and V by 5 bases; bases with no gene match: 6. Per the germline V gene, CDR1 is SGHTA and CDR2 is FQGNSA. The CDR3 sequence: CASSQTSRNNEQFF. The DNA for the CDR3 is TGTGCCAGCAGCCAGACTAGCCGTAACAATGAGCAGTTCTTC.

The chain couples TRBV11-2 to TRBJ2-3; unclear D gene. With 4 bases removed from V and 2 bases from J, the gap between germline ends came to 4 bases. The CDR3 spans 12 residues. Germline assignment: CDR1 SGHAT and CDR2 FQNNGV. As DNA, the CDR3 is TGTGCCAGCAGCTACTTCACAGATACGCAGTATTTT. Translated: CASSYFTDTQYF. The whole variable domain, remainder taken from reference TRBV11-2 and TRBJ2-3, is EAGVAQSPRYKIIEKRQSVAFWCNPISGHATLYWYQQILGQGPKLLIQFQNNGVVDDSQLPKDRFSAERLKGVDSTLKIQPAKLEDSAVYLCASSYFTDTQYFGPGTRLTVL.

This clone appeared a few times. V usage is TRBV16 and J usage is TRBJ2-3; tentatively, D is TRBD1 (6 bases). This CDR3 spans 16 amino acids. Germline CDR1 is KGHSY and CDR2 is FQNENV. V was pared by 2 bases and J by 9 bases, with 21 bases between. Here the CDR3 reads CASSQQPPQGVPTQYF. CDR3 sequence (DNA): TGTGCCAGCAGCCAACAGCCCCCACAGGGAGTTCCAACGCAGTATTTT.

CDR3 residues: CASSPGTGRSSTDTQYF. The CDR3 nucleotides read TGTGCCAGCAGCCCAGGGACAGGGAGATCTAGCACAGATACGCAGTATTTT. The J gene is TRBJ2-3, the V gene TRBV5-6, with TRBD1 identical over 9 bases. V dropped 4 bases and J dropped 0; count of bases not matched to a gene: 9. This CDR3 spans 17 amino acids. Germline lookup yields CDR1 SGHDT and CDR2 YYEEEE.

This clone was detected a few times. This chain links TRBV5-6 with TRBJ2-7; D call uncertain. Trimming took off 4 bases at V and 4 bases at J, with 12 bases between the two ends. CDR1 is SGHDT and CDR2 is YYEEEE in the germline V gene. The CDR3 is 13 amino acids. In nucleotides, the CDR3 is TGTGCCAGCAGCCCCCGTGGGCGTTACGAGCAGTACTTC. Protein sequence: CASSPRGRYEQYF.

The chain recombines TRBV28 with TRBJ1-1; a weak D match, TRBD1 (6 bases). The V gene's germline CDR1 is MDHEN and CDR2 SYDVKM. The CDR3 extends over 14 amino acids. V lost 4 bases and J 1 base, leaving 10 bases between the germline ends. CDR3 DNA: TGTGCCAGCAGTTCGGCAGGGGCGAACACTGAAGCTTTCTTT. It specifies CASSSAGANTEAFF.

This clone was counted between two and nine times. The CDR3 DNA reads as TGTGCCAGCAGTGACAGGGTTGGTGGAGGCTACACCTTC. The encoded protein is CASSDRVGGGYTF. The rearrangement joins TRBV2 to TRBJ1-2; D perhaps matches TRBD1 (5 bases). Germline assignment: CDR1 SNHLY and CDR2 FYNNEI. V lost 3 bases, J lost 8 bases, and 13 bases lay in between. The CDR3 is 13 residues long.

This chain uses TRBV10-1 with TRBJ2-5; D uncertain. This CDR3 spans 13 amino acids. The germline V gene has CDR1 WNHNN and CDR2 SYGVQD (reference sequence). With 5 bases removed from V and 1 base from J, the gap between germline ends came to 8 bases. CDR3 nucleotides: TGCGCCAGCAGTCCCCGGGTCCAAGAGACCCAGTACTTC. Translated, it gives CASSPRVQETQYF.

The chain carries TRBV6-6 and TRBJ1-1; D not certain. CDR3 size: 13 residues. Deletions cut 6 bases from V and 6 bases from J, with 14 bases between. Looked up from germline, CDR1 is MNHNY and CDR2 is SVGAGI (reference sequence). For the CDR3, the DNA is TGTGCCAGCAGCCAAGACCTCGGGGCTGAAGCTTTCTTT. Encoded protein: CASSQDLGAEAFF.

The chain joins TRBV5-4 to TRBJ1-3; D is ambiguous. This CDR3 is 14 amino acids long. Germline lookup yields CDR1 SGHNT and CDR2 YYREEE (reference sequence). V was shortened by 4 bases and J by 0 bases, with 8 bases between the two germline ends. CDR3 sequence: CASSPGSSGNTIYF. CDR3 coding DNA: TGTGCCAGCAGCCCAGGCAGCTCTGGAAACACCATATATTTT.

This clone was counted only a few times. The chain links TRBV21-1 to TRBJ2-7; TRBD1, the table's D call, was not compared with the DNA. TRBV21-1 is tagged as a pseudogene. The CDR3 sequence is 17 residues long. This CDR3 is CASSKVRTPEVWCEQYF. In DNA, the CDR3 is TGTGCCAGCAGCAAAGTTAGGACACCCGAGGTTTGGTGCGAGCAGTACTTC.

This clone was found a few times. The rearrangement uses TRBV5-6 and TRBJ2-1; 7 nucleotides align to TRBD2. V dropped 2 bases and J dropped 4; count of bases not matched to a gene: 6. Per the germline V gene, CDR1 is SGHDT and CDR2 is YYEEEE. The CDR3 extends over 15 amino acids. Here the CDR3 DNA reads TGTGCCAGCAGCTTAATCGCGGGAGTTTACAATGAGCAGTTCTTC. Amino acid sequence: CASSLIAGVYNEQFF.

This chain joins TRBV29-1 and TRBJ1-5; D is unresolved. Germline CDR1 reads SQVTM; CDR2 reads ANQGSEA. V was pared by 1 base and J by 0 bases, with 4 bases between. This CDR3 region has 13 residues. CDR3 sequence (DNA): TGCAGCGTTGAAGTCGGTAGCAATCAGCCCCAGCATTTT. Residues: CSVEVGSNQPQHF. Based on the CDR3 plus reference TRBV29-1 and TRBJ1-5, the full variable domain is SAVISQKPSRDICQRGTSLTIQCQVDSQVTMMFWYRQQPGQSLTLIATANQGSEATYESGFVIDKFPISRPNLTFSTLTVSNMSPEDSSIYLCSVEVGSNQPQHFGDGTRLSIL.

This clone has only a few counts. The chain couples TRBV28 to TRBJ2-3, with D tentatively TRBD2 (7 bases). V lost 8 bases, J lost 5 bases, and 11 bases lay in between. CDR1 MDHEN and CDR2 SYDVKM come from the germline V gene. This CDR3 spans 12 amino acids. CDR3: CASGGAGDTQYF. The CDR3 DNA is TGTGCCAGCGGGGGGGCGGGAGATACGCAGTATTTT.

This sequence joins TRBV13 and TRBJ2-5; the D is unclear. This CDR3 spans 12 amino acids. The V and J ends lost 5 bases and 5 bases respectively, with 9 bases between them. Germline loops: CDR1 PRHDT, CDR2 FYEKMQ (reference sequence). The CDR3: CASSPQRETQYF. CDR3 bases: TGTGCCAGCAGCCCCCAGAGGGAGACCCAGTACTTC.